This T cell receptor (beta chain) was profiled in a study of T-cell memory formation after mild COVID-19. The wider study: Most TCR clusters belonged to a single donor. Points from the study as a whole: Later expanders leaned CD4+, whereas clones that contracted between day 15 and 85 were balanced CD4/CD8. The CD4+ clones that contracted clustered mainly within CM and EM, and the CD8+ clones concentrated in EMRA. Specificity for SARS-CoV-2 was not confirmed among the second-wave clones peaking on day 37.

This clonotype appeared many times. Its target is not known. TCRdb ran MiXCR on the 5' RACE reads and lists one entry per CDR3 protein. Altogether 100,000 to 150,000 distinct CDR3 sequences are present, approximately 5.9% being singletons, with the ten largest covering under 2.5%. This receptor was taken from an adult woman who had mild COVID-19 (a few samples of this study predate the infection). Cell type and time point are not known. Sequenced sample: PBMCs or a T cell subset sorted from them (not recorded which).

The DNA of the CDR3 is TGCAGTGCTAGACGGGACAGTGGGATCCCAGATACGCAGTATTTT. It translates to CSARRDSGIPDTQYF. The V gene is TRBV20-1, the J gene TRBJ2-3, with 7 nucleotides matching TRBD1. CDR1 and CDR2 (germline): DFQATT, SNEGSKA (reference sequence). CDR3 length: 15 amino acids. The ends lost 2 bases at V and 4 bases at J; junction bases unmatched: 9.